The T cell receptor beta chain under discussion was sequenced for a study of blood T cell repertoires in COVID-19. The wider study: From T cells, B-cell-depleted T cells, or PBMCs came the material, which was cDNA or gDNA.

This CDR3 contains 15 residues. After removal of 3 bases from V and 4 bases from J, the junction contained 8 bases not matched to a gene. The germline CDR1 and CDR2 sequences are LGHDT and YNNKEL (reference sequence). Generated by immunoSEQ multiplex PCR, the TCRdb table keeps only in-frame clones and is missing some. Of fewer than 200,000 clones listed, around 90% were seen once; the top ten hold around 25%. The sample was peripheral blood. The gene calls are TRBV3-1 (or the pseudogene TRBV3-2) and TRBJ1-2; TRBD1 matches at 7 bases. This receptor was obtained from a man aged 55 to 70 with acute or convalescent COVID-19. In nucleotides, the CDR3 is TGTGCCAGCAGCCAGCGTCACAGGGGCGCCTATGGCTACACCTTC. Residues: CASSQRHRGAYGYTF.